This TCR beta chain was observed in a study of cytomegalovirus exposure and HLA in healthy donors. The PCR employed 60 Vbeta primers together with 13 Jbeta primers. TCRdb keeps only in-frame clones here, not all; method: immunoSEQ multiplex PCR. The sample comprises tens of thousands of clones, roughly 72% of which are singletons, and around a fifth rests with the top ten. This CDR3 contains 15 residues. Germline-derived CDR1 and CDR2 are SGHTA and FQGNSA. After removal of 3 bases from V and 4 bases from J, the junction contained 4 bases not matched to a gene. This chain connects TRBV7-2 to TRBJ2-2; 8 nucleotides agree with TRBD1. The TCR sequence derives from a woman aged 45-65 years in good health and CMV-seropositive. Material for sequencing was PBMCs. CDR3 bases: TGTGCCAGCAGCTTCCAGGGGGCAATCACCGGGGAGCTGTTTTTT. Amino acid sequence: CASSFQGAITGELFF.